Here is one TCR beta chain with its context. Its antigen is currently unknown. Distinct nucleotide sequences in the sample also encode this CDR3. The sample comes from a study of shared clonotypes between healthy human individuals. At deep level, the assay was performed. Every subset's genomic DNA went evenly onto several immunoSEQ plates. Some 29,000 T cell genomes (approximately 210 ng DNA) went into each sorted-subset replicate. Repertoires were generated with immunoSEQ multiplex PCR, while TCRdb's copy carries only in-frame clones and drops some. The sample includes 1.5 million to 2.5 million clones, about 95% seen only once; the top ten take 1% to 1.5%. Study results and limitations: All-four-donor shared clonotypes had higher generation probabilities than non-shared clonotypes did.

Only CD45RO-negative cells positively selected for CCR7 counted as naive CD8 cells, so terminally differentiated effector memory CD45RA+ cells were excluded. The CDR3 sequence is 15 residues long. After removal of 3 bases from V and 3 bases from J, the junction contained 2 bases not matched to a gene. CDR1 is LNHDA and CDR2 is SQIVND in the germline V gene (reference sequence). This receptor was identified in a man between 18 and 29 years old in good health. The J gene is TRBJ2-7, the V gene TRBV19, with TRBD2 matching 13 bases. The specimen sequenced was naive CD8+ T cells sorted from blood. CDR3 sequence reads: CASSIGLAGVYEQYF. In DNA form, the CDR3 reads TGTGCCAGTAGTATCGGACTAGCGGGAGTCTACGAGCAGTACTTC. Looking up the rest from reference TRBV19 and TRBJ2-7 gives the full variable domain: DGGITQSPKYLFRKEGQNVTLSCEQNLNHDAMYWYRQDPGQGLRLIYYSQIVNDFQKGDIAEGYSVSREKKESFPLTVTSAQKNPTAFYLCASSIGLAGVYEQYFGPGTRLTVT.